This T cell receptor (beta chain) came from a study of blood T cell repertoires in COVID-19. On the study more broadly: From T cells, B-cell-depleted T cells, or PBMCs came the material, which was cDNA or gDNA.

While infection was still active, Seattle patients were enrolled and then followed longitudinally. In the study's own analysis: Amplification of reference gene primers provided the estimated nucleated cell counts. Using immunoSEQ multiplex PCR, the repertoire was profiled, and TCRdb retains in-frame clones only, with some absent. V and J calls and clone size are as listed in that table; D and trimming were resolved from the DNA. The repertoire holds 200,000 or so clones, with 70% to 90% as singletons. V lost 4 bases to trimming and J lost 6 bases; unmatched junction nucleotides: 16. Germline V gene sequence: CDR1 MDHEN, CDR2 SYDVKM. This CDR3 contains 17 residues.

The receptor comes from a young man with COVID-19, enrolled during active disease. The chain employs TRBV28 and TRBJ2-5; 8 positions agree with TRBD1. Sequencing input: peripheral blood. CDR3 DNA: TGTGCCAGCAGTTCCGACCCGGGACAGGTGGGCGGCAAGACCCAGTACTTC. Translating it yields CASSSDPGQVGGKTQYF.